These 15 T cell receptor beta chains share one sample of origin, sequenced in a study of early T cells in non-severe SARS-CoV-2 infection. TCRdb re-derived calls from the 5' RACE reads in MiXCR, one entry per CDR3 protein. The sample holds approximately 73,000 distinct CDR3 sequences; approximately 10% are singletons and the top ten take approximately 4.5%. The sample consisted of whole blood. The receptors shown here come from an adult who was a healthcare worker with PCR-confirmed SARS-CoV-2 infection or an uninfected control (not recorded which).

This clonotype was counted many times. This sequence joins TRBV30 and TRBJ2-2, with TRBD1 matching over 11 bases. V lost 3 bases, J lost 5 bases, and 5 bases stayed unmatched. The CDR3 has 15 amino acids. Germline V lookup: CDR1 GTSNPN, CDR2 SVGIG (reference sequence). This CDR3 reads CAWREDRGLTGELFF. As DNA, the CDR3 is TGTGCCTGGAGGGAGGACAGGGGGCTTACCGGGGAGCTGTTTTTT.

Ten or more counts support this clonotype. The V and J genes are TRBV28 and TRBJ1-2, with 7 bases lining up with TRBD1. The CDR3 runs to 15 residues. Germline V lookup: CDR1 MDHEN, CDR2 SYDVKM. V gave up 5 bases and J gave up 1 base; unmatched junction bases: 7. Here the CDR3 DNA reads TGTGCCAGCAGTCCTCCCGACAGGGTTAACTATGGCTACACCTTC. This codes for CASSPPDRVNYGYTF.

This clonotype was picked up a small number of times. The chain employs TRBV19 and TRBJ1-5, with a possible D match to TRBD1 (6 bases). Trimming stripped 5 bases from V and 6 bases from J, with 14 bases between. The CDR3 consists of 14 residues. CDR1 and CDR2 from the germline V gene are LNHDA and SQIVND (reference sequence). As DNA, the CDR3 is TGTGCCAGTAGTTCCCAGTCAGGGGTTCAGCCCCAGCATTTT. Its translation: CASSSQSGVQPQHF.

This clonotype was detected only a few times. The V gene is TRBV20-1, the J gene TRBJ2-7, with D tentatively TRBD2 (6 bases). Deletions cut 1 base from V and 4 bases from J, with 11 bases between. The CDR3 length is 13 residues. Germline V gene sequence: CDR1 DFQATT, CDR2 SNEGSKA (reference sequence). Here the CDR3 reads CSARGGGRYEQYF. CDR3 nucleotides: TGCAGTGCTAGAGGTGGAGGGAGATACGAGCAGTACTTC.

The chain is built from TRBV10-3 and TRBJ2-7, with TRBD1 matching over 12 bases. CDR1 is ENHRY and CDR2 is SYGVKD in the germline V gene. The trim removed 11 bases at V and 4 bases at J, leaving 3 bases unmatched. The CDR3 is 12 residues long. CDR3 sequence reads: CAGGQGAYEQYF. In DNA form, the CDR3 reads TGTGCCGGGGGACAGGGGGCTTACGAGCAGTACTTC.

This clonotype was seen ten or more times. The chain carries TRBV12-3 or TRBV12-4 and TRBJ1-1; D remains ambiguous. This CDR3 region has 15 residues. Deletions cut 0 bases from V and 1 base from J, with 9 bases between. The CDR3 DNA follows: TGTGCCAGCAGTTTAGCGGCGGAGCAGAACACTGAAGCTTTCTTT. It is translated as CASSLAAEQNTEAFF.

Only a few counts were recorded for this clonotype. V is TRBV7-6 and J is TRBJ2-5; D possibly uses TRBD1 or TRBD2 (5 bases each). Trimming shortened V by 5 bases and J by 3 bases, and 10 bases separated the two germline ends. In germline, CDR1 is SGHVS, CDR2 FNYEAQ. This CDR3 spans 13 amino acids. CDR3 amino acids: CASSPRGEETQYF. The CDR3 nucleotides are TGTGCCAGCAGCCCCCGGGGCGAAGAGACCCAGTACTTC.

This clonotype was seen more than once but under ten times. The V gene is TRBV27, the J gene TRBJ2-5; D is perhaps TRBD1 (5 bases). The V gene's germline CDR1 is MNHEY and CDR2 SMNVEV (reference sequence). V lost 5 bases and J lost 3, with 10 bases in between. The CDR3 is made up of 13 amino acids. The CDR3 spells CASSLQTEETQYF. The CDR3 region has the DNA TGTGCCAGCAGTCTCCAGACAGAAGAGACCCAGTACTTC.

This clonotype was counted only a few times. The chain uses TRBV12-2 and TRBJ2-3; TRBD1 is the table's D call, not checked against the DNA. TRBV12-2 corresponds to a pseudogene. The CDR3 length is 21 residues. The CDR3 is CASRSQEAGAATPHSTDTQYF. DNA for the CDR3: TGTGCAAGTCGCTCCCAAGAGGCCGGGGCAGCGACGCCTCATAGCACAGATACGCAGTATTTT.

This clonotype has a handful of counts. The chain has TRBV6-1 and TRBJ1-1, with D perhaps matching TRBD1 (6 bases). The V end was cut by 9 bases, the J end by 3 bases, with 20 bases between. The CDR3 length is 15 residues. CDR1 and CDR2 from the germline V gene are MNHNS and SASEGT. DNA for the CDR3: TGTGCCAGGCCAGCTCAGGGACATCTCCACACTGAAGCTTTCTTT. Its protein product is CARPAQGHLHTEAFF.

This clonotype was found a few times. V is TRBV5-1 and J is TRBJ1-1, with D tentatively TRBD1 (6 bases). The V gene lost 5 bases and the J gene lost 0 bases, with 11 bases spanning the gap. The CDR3 totals 14 residues. CDR1 is SGHRS, CDR2 YFSETQ, per germline. The DNA for the CDR3 is TGCGCCAGCAGTGGACAGCCTATGAACACTGAAGCTTTCTTT. Its protein is CASSGQPMNTEAFF.

This chain connects TRBV7-9 to TRBJ2-1; 7 bases are shared with TRBD1. With 4 bases clipped from V and 9 bases from J, the junction kept 6 bases outside the gene matches. This CDR3 is built from 13 residues. The V gene's germline CDR1 is SEHNR and CDR2 FQNEAQ (reference sequence). CDR3 sequence (DNA): TGTGCCAGCAGCTCCTCCGCAGGGGGTGAGCAGTTCTTC. It is translated as CASSSSAGGEQFF.

This clonotype showed up many times. V gene TRBV12-5 combines with J gene TRBJ2-1, with unresolved D. V lost 1 base and J lost 7, with 5 bases in between. Germline V lookup: CDR1 LGHNT, CDR2 FRNRAP. The length of the CDR3 is 12 residues. CDR3 DNA: TGTGCTAGTGGTTTGGAGCGTAATGAGCAGTTCTTC. Translation gives CASGLERNEQFF. The full variable domain, completed using reference TRBV12-5 and TRBJ2-1, is DARVTQTPRHKVTEMGQEVTMRCQPILGHNTVFWYRQTMMQGLELLAYFRNRAPLDDSGMPKDRFSAEMPDATLATLKIQPSEPRDSAVYFCASGLERNEQFFGPGTRLTVL.

The chain joins TRBV18 to TRBJ2-3; a possible D gene is TRBD2 (5 bases). The CDR3 is 15 residues long. Germline-derived CDR1 and CDR2 are KGHSH and LQKENI. V lost 3 bases, J lost 4 bases, and 14 bases lay in between. CDR3 in DNA: TGTGCCAGCTCACCCCGCTCGGGAATCGCAGATACGCAGTATTTT. As protein: CASSPRSGIADTQYF.

The chain carries TRBV9 and TRBJ2-1; 7 nucleotides agree with TRBD2. V was clipped by 0 bases and J by 4 bases; unmatched bases: 4. The germline V gene encodes CDR1 SGDLS and CDR2 YYNGEE. This CDR3 is built from 15 residues. The CDR3 loop is CASSVELAVYNEQFF. The DNA for the CDR3 is TGTGCCAGCAGCGTAGAGCTAGCGGTTTACAATGAGCAGTTCTTC.